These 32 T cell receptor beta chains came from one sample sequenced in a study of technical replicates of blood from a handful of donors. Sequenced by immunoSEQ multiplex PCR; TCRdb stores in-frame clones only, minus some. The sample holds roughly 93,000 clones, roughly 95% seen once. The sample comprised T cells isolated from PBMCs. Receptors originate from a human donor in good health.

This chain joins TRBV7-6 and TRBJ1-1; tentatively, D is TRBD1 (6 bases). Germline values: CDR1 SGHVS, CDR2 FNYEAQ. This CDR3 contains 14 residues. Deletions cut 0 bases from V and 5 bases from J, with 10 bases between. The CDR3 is CASSLAGGGTEAFF. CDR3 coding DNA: TGTGCCAGCAGCTTAGCAGGGGGAGGGACTGAAGCTTTCTTT.

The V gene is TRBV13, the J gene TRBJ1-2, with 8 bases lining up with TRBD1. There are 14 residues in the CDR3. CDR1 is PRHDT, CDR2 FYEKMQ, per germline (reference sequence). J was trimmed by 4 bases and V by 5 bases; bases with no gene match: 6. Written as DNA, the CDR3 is TGTGCCAGCAGCCCCAGGACAGGGACCTATGGCTACACCTTC. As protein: CASSPRTGTYGYTF.

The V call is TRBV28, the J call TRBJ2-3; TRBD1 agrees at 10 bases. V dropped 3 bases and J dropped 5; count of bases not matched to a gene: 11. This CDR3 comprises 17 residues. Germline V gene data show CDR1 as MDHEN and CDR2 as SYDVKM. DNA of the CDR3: TGTGCCAGCAGTTTTGCGGGTGAGGGGACAGGGGAAGATACGCAGTATTTT. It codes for CASSFAGEGTGEDTQYF. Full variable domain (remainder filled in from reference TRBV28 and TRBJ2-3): DVKVTQSSRYLVKRTGEKVFLECVQDMDHENMFWYRQDPGLGLRLIYFSYDVKMKEKGDIPEGYSVSREKKERFSLILESASTNQTSMYLCASSFAGEGTGEDTQYFGPGTRLTVL.

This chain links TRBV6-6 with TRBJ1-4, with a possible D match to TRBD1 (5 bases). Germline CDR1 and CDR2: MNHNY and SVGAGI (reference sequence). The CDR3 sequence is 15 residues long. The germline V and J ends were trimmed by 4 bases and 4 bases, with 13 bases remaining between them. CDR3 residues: CASSSRDFLNEKLFF. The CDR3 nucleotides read TGTGCCAGCAGTTCGAGGGACTTCCTTAATGAAAAACTGTTTTTT.

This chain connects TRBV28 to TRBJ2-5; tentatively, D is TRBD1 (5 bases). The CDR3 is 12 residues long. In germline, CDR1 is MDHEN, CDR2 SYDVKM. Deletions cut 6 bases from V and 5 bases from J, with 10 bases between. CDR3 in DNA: TGTGCCAGCAGCCTCAGGGTGGAGACCCAGTACTTC. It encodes CASSLRVETQYF.

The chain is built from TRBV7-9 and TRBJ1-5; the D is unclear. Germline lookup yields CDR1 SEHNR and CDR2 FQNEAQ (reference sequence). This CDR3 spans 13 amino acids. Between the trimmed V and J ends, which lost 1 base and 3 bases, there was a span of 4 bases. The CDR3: CASSLGANQPQHF. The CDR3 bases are TGTGCCAGCAGCTTAGGGGCCAATCAGCCCCAGCATTTT.

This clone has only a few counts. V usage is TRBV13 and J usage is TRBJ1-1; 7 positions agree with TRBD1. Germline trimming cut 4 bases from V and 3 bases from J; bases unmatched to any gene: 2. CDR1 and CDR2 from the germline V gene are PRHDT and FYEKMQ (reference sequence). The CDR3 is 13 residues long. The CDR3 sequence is CASSSDRHTEAFF. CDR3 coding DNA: TGTGCCAGCAGCTCGGACAGGCACACTGAAGCTTTCTTT.

CDR3 sequence (DNA): TGCGCCAGCAGCATTAGCGGGAGGGACAATGAGCAGTTCTTC. Translation: CASSISGRDNEQFF. The chain recombines TRBV5-1 with TRBJ2-1, with 11 bases identical to TRBD2. V gave up 4 bases and J gave up 5 bases; unmatched junction bases: 2. This CDR3 is built from 14 residues. Germline V lookup: CDR1 SGHRS, CDR2 YFSETQ.

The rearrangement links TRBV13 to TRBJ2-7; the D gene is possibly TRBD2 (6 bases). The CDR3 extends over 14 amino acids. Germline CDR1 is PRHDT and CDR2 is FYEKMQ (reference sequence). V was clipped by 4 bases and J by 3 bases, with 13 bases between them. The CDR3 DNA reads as TGTGCCAGCAGCTCCCGATTGGAGGGCTACGAGCAGTACTTC. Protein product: CASSSRLEGYEQYF.

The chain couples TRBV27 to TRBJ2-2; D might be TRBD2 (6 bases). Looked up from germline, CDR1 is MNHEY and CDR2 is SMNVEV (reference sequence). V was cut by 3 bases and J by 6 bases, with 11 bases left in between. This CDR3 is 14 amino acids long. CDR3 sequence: CASSFRGGAGELFF. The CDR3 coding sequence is TGTGCCAGCAGTTTTAGGGGAGGCGCCGGGGAGCTGTTTTTT.

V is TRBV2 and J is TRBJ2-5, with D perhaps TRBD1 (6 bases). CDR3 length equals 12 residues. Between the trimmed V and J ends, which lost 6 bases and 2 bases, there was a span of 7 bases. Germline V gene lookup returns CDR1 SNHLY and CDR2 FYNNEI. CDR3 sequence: CASRDRQETQYF. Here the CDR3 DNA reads TGTGCCAGCAGGGACAGACAAGAGACCCAGTACTTC.

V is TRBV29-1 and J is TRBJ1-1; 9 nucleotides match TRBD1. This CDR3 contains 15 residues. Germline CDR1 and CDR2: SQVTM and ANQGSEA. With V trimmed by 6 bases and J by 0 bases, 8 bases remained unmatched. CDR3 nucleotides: TGCAGCGTCGATAGGACAGGGGTTATGAACACTGAAGCTTTCTTT. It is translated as CSVDRTGVMNTEAFF.

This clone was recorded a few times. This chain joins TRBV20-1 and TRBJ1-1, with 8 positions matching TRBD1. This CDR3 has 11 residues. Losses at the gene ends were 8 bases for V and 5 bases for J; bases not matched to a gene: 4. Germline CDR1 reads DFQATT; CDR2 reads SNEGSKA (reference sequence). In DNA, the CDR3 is TGCAGTCACAGGGGGAGGACTGAAGCTTTCTTT. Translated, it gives CSHRGRTEAFF.

The CDR3 loop is CASSRLAGDNEQFF. As DNA, the CDR3 is TGTGCCAGCAGCAGACTAGCGGGCGACAATGAGCAGTTCTTC. The V gene is TRBV7-9, the J gene TRBJ2-1; 10 bases map to TRBD2. CDR3 length equals 14 residues. The V and J ends lost 5 bases and 5 bases, in that order; junction bases with no gene match: 3. In germline, CDR1 is SEHNR, CDR2 FQNEAQ (reference sequence).

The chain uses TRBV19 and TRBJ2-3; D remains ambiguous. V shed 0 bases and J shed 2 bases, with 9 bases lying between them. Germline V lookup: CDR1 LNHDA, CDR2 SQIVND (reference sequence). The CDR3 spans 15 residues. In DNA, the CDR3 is TGTGCCAGTAGTATAGATGAGGCCTCCACAGATACGCAGTATTTT. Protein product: CASSIDEASTDTQYF.

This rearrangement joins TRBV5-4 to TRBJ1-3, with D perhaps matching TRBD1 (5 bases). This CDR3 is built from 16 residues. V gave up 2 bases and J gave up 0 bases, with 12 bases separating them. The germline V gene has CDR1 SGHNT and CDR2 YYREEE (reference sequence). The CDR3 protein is CASSLDSLLSGNTIYF. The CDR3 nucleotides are TGTGCCAGCAGCTTAGACAGTCTCCTCTCTGGAAACACCATATATTTT.

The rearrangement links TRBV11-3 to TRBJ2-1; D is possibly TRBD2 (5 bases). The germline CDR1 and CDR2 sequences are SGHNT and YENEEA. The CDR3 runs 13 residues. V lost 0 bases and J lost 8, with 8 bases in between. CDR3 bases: TGTGCCAGCAGCTTAGAACGGGGAGATGAGCAGTTCTTC. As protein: CASSLERGDEQFF.

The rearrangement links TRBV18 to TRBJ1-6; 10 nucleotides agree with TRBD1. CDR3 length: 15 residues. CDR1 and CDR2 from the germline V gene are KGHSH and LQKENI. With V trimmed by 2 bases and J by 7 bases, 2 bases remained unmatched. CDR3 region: CASSPGTGVNSPLHF. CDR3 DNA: TGTGCCAGCTCACCAGGGACAGGGGTGAATTCACCCCTCCACTTT.

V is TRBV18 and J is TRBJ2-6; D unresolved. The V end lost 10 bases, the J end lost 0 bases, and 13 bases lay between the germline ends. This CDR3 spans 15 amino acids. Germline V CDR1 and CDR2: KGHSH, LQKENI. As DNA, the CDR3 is TGTGCCACCGACACATCAGCCTCTGGGGCCAACGTCCTGACTTTC. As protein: CATDTSASGANVLTF.

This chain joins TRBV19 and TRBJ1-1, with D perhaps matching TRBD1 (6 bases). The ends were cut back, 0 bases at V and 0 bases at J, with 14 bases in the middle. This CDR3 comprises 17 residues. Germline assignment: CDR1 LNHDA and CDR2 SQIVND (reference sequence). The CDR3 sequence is CASSIEVGGRLNTEAFF. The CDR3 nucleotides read TGTGCCAGTAGTATAGAGGTTGGGGGCAGATTGAACACTGAAGCTTTCTTT.

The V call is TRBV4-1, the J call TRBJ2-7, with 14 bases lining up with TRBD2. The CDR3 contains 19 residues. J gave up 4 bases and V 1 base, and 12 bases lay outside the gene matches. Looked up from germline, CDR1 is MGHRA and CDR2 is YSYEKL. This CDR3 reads CASSQVEGLAGVLSYEQYF. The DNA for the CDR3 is TGCGCCAGCAGCCAAGTGGAGGGACTAGCGGGAGTTCTTAGTTACGAGCAGTACTTC.

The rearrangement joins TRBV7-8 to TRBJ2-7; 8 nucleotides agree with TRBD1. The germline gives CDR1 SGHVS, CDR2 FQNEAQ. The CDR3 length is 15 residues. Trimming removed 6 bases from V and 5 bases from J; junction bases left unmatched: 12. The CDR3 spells CASSPFRQGQDEQYF. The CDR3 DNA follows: TGTGCCAGCAGTCCTTTTCGACAGGGGCAAGACGAGCAGTACTTC.

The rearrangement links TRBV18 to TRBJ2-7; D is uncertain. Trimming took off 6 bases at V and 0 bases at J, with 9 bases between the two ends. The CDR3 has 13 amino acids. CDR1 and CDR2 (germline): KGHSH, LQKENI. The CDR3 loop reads CASSTASSYEQYF. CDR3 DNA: TGTGCCAGCTCGACTGCCTCCTCCTACGAGCAGTACTTC.

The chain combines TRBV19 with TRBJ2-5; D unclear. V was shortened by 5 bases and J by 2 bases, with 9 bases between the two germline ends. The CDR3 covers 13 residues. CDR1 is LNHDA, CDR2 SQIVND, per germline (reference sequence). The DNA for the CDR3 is TGTGCCAGTAGTCTAGGGCTTCAAGAGACCCAGTACTTC. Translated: CASSLGLQETQYF.

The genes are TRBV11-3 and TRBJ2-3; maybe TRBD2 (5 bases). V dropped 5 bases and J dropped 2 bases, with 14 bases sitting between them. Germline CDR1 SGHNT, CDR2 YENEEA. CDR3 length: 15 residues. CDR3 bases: TGTGCCAGCAGCACTAGGACGGACCACACAGATACGCAGTATTTT. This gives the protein CASSTRTDHTDTQYF.

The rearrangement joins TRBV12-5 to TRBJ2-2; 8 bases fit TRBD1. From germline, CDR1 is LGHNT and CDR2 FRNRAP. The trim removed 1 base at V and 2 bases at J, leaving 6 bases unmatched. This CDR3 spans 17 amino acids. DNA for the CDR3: TGTGCTAGTGGTTTGGCCCGGACAGGGACAAACACCGGGGAGCTGTTTTTT. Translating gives CASGLARTGTNTGELFF. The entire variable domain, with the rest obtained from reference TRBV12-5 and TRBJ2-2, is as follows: DARVTQTPRHKVTEMGQEVTMRCQPILGHNTVFWYRQTMMQGLELLAYFRNRAPLDDSGMPKDRFSAEMPDATLATLKIQPSEPRDSAVYFCASGLARTGTNTGELFFGEGSRLTVL.

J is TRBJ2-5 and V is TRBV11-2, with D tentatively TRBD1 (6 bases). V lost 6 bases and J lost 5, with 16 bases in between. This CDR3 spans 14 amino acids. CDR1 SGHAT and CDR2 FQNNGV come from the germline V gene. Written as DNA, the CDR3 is TGTGCCAGCAGTGGACCGGGACATCCTGAGACCCAGTACTTC. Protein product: CASSGPGHPETQYF.

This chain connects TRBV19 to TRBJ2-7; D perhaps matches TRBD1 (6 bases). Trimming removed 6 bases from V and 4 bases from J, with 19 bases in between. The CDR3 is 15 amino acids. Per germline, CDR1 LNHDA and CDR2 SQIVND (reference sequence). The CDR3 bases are TGTGCCAGTAGCAACAGGGTACTGGGGGCATACGAGCAGTACTTC. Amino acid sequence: CASSNRVLGAYEQYF.

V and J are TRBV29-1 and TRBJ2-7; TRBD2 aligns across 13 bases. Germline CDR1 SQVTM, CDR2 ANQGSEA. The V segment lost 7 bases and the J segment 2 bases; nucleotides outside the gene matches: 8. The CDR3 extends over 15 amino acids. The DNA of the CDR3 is TGCAGCGCCTGCGGGACTAGCGGGGTACCCTACGAGCAGTACTTC. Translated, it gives CSACGTSGVPYEQYF.

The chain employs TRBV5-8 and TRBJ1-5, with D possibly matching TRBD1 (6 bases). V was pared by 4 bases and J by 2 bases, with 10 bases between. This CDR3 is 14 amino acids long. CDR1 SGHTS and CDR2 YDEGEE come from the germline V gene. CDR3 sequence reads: CASSDSGGNQPQHF. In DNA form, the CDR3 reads TGTGCCAGCAGCGACTCAGGGGGCAATCAGCCCCAGCATTTT.

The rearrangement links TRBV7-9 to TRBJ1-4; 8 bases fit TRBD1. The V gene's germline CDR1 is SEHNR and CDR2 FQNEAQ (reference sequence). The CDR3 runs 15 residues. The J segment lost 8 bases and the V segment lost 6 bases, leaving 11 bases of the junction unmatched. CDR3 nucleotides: TGTGCCAGCAGTTGGTCAGGGGGCGCCGCCGAAAAACTGTTTTTT. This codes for CASSWSGGAAEKLFF.

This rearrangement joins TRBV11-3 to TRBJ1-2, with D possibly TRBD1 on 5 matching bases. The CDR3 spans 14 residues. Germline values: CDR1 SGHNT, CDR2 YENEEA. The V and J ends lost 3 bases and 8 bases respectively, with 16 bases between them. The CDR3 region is CASSFYQGTNGYTF. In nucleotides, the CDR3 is TGTGCCAGCAGCTTTTATCAGGGAACGAACGGCTACACCTTC.